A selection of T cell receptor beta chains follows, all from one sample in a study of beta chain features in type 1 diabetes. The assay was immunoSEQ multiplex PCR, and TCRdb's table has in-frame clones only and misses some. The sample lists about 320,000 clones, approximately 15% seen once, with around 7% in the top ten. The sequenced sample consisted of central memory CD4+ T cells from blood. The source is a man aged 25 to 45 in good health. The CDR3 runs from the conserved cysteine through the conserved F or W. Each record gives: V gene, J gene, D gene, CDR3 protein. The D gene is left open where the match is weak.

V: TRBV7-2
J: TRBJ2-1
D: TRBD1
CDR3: CASSFGQGGNEQFF

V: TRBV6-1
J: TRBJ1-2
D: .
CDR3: CASNAQAGYGYTF

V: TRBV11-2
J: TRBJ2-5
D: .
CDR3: CASSPGLRETQYF

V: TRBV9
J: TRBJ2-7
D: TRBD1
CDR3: CASSPIVGTGNYEQYF

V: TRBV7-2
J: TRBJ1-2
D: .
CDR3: CASGTFISYGYTF

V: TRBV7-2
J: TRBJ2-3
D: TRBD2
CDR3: CASSLAEGLAGEADTQYF

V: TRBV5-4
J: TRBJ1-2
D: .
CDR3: CASSHSGGYGYTF

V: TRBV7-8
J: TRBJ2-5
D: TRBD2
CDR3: CASERGGFETQYF

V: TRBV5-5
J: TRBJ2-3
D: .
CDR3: CASSLESGSADTQYF

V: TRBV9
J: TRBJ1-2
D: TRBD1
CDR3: CASSVTGQGVGYTF

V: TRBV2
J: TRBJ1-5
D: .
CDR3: CASSEGDQPQHF

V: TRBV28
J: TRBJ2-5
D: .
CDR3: CASSSLTETQYF

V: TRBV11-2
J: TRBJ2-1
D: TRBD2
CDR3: CASSLDLAGVRGEQFF

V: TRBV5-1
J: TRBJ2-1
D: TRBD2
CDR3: CASSLALGREPFNEQFF

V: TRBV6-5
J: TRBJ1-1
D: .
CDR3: CASSSRGRAEAFF

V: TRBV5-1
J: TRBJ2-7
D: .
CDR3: CASSFTMSDEQYF

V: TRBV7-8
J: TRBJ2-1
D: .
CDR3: CASGTHNEQFF

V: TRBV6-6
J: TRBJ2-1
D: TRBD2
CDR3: CASSYGGGAIEQFF

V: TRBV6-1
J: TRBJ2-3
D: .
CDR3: CASRKYGTDTQYF

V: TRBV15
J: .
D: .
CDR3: CATSKSLAGERNEQYF

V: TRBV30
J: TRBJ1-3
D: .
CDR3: CACKLGHVTNTIYF

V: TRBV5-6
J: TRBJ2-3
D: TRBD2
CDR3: CASSYSGRVADTQYF